These T cell receptor beta chains were read from a single sample in a study of T cells of healthy individuals. TCRdb ran MiXCR on the 5' RACE reads and lists one entry per CDR3 protein. In the table there are fewer than 75,000 distinct CDR3 sequences, 15% to 20% of which are singletons. These receptors originate from a human donor in good health. CDR3s leave out the opening cysteine and the closing phenylalanine or tryptophan. Each record gives: V gene, J gene, CDR3 protein.

>TRBV20-1|TRBJ2-7
SAREPSGGTGYEQY
>TRBV28|TRBJ2-3
ASSYRERGMYTQY
>TRBV4-2|TRBJ2-7
ASSHPEETASYEQY
>TRBV6-5|TRBJ2-1
ASRDNRGYNEQF
>TRBV5-1|TRBJ1-2
ASSESITGGYT
>TRBV12-3/TRBV12-4|TRBJ2-2
ASSPRDRGYSAISNTGELF
>TRBV9|TRBJ2-1
ASSVQGTSGYNEQF
>TRBV12-3/TRBV12-4|TRBJ1-6
ASSLFRYNSPLH
>TRBV7-3|TRBJ2-3
ASSFTGADTQY
>TRBV2|TRBJ2-5
ASSIPVAGGPETQY
>TRBV5-4|TRBJ2-6
ASSPRSSGANVLT
>TRBV18|TRBJ2-7
ASSPPGQEGHYEQY
>TRBV9|TRBJ2-5
ASSTGQGGVTQY
>TRBV27|TRBJ1-3
ASSPQDRSGNTIY
>TRBV27|TRBJ2-7
ASFFSGRKWEQY
>TRBV11-2|TRBJ1-1
ASSSIRTGLNTEAF
>TRBV7-9|TRBJ2-1
ASSLRDNEQF
>TRBV20-1|TRBJ1-3
SASAGAGNTIY
>TRBV3-1|TRBJ1-6
ASSQDATGRNSPLH
>TRBV25-1|TRBJ1-2
ASSEFGPLEGYT
>TRBV9|TRBJ1-1
ASSPRGKPNTEAF
>TRBV27|TRBJ2-1
ASSSPGHYSTHNEQF
>TRBV4-2|TRBJ1-1
ASSPRAWDTEAF
>TRBV20-1|TRBJ2-1
SAWDPGVEQF
>TRBV5-1|TRBJ1-2
ASSFNQRIGGYT
>TRBV28|TRBJ2-5
ASSSQGSETQY
>TRBV28|TRBJ2-1
ASSLASLAGGNNEQF
>TRBV6-5|TRBJ1-4
ASSNDGKSLF
>TRBV27|TRBJ2-1
ASSPFASGSYNEQF
>TRBV12-3/TRBV12-4|TRBJ2-3
ASSALAGGGTDTQY
>TRBV13|TRBJ2-5
ASSGLGQSQETQY
>TRBV6-5|TRBJ2-5
ASTGPGVETQY
>TRBV3-1|TRBJ2-1
ASSQARTQYNEQF
>TRBV5-1|TRBJ1-6
ASSLGGTGHNSPLH
>TRBV4-1|TRBJ2-3
ASSQDDVSTDTQY
>TRBV14|TRBJ1-2
ASSPREGNGYT
>TRBV21-1|TRBJ2-1
ASRKPKGDEQF
>TRBV24-1|TRBJ2-2
ATSDYRDSNTGELF
>TRBV2|TRBJ1-6
ASSEVSGRRNSPLH
>TRBV28|TRBJ2-7
ASSRPHSYEQY